This is a list of T cell receptor beta chains from one sample in a study of cytomegalovirus exposure and HLA in healthy donors. The assay was immunoSEQ multiplex PCR, and TCRdb's table has in-frame clones only and misses some. This sample has some 130,000 clones, with 80% found just once. Sequenced material: PBMCs. The receptors derive from a man aged 30 to 39 in good health and CMV-seronegative. Each CDR3 is given with its conserved first and last residue. Fields, in order: V gene, CDR3 protein.

V gene: TRBV27
CDR3 protein: CASSSPDRGLFYEQYF

V gene: TRBV27
CDR3 protein: CASSRTLETRGFKNIQYF

V gene: TRBV27
CDR3 protein: CASSTPYEQYF

V gene: TRBV5-6
CDR3 protein: CASSWGRDLQETQYF

V gene: TRBV27
CDR3 protein: CASRKLLAGATQYF

V gene: TRBV28
CDR3 protein: CASSLSPGGGGFYYGYTF

V gene: TRBV29-1
CDR3 protein: CSAADSLGSVADTQYF

V gene: TRBV27
CDR3 protein: CASSLLGSPYEQYF

V gene: TRBV27
CDR3 protein: CASSQIPREMNTEAFF

V gene: TRBV30
CDR3 protein: CAWSVSSGNEQFF

V gene: TRBV11-2
CDR3 protein: CASSSLPRPKSSEQYF

V gene: TRBV27
CDR3 protein: CASSSGTGGNTEAFF

V gene: TRBV9
CDR3 protein: CASSVGSGQGACEQYF

V gene: TRBV19
CDR3 protein: CASKTGLMNTEAFF

V gene: TRBV27
CDR3 protein: CASSLSWYLHADEQYF

V gene: TRBV28
CDR3 protein: CASIAAGEAYEQYF

V gene: TRBV10-3
CDR3 protein: CAISESGAGSSYNEQFF

V gene: TRBV9
CDR3 protein: CASSEPRLSGRIDEQFF

V gene: TRBV28
CDR3 protein: CASSLSGLAGVNEQFF

V gene: TRBV19
CDR3 protein: CASSIDEGGAVEQYF

V gene: TRBV12-5
CDR3 protein: CASGGAGTENYEQYF

V gene: TRBV4-3
CDR3 protein: CASSHMAVNEKLFF

V gene: TRBV5-6
CDR3 protein: CASSLKGESSYNSPLHF

V gene: TRBV7-6
CDR3 protein: CAVLFGSTGGEETQYF

V gene: TRBV5-4
CDR3 protein: CASSLGTDQETQYF

V gene: TRBV19
CDR3 protein: CASSIWSSGSIHEQYF

V gene: TRBV27
CDR3 protein: CASNPLAGGGNEQYF

V gene: TRBV7-9
CDR3 protein: CASSRWGEKLFF

V gene: TRBV2
CDR3 protein: CASSLGQGWTGELFF

V gene: TRBV4-1
CDR3 protein: CASSRRTTAGGTLRSTDTQYF

V gene: TRBV14
CDR3 protein: CASSRTGEALYEQYF

V gene: TRBV19
CDR3 protein: CASSGQTNNQPQHF

V gene: TRBV7-3
CDR3 protein: CASSSYAREKLFF

V gene: TRBV15
CDR3 protein: CATSRVGPAGGHNEQFF

V gene: TRBV9
CDR3 protein: CASSPRPDRTDYEQYF

V gene: TRBV7-3
CDR3 protein: CASSLTGLADNEQFF

V gene: TRBV6-6
CDR3 protein: CASSYSVSRPEQYF

V gene: TRBV7-2
CDR3 protein: CASSLALLAGSSYNEQFF

V gene: TRBV6-1
CDR3 protein: CASSEQASLSYEQYF

V gene: TRBV5-4
CDR3 protein: CASSLDRATYGYTF

V gene: TRBV27
CDR3 protein: CASSFAGQETQYF

V gene: TRBV6-6
CDR3 protein: CASSYDRASGSEQYF

V gene: TRBV19
CDR3 protein: CASRVGTGTQPQHF

V gene: TRBV5-1
CDR3 protein: CASSLAMGSNNEQFF

V gene: TRBV6-4
CDR3 protein: CASSDTRRPFF

V gene: TRBV18
CDR3 protein: CASSPPSINPEAFF

V gene: TRBV10-2
CDR3 protein: CASSESAGSAYEQYF

V gene: TRBV6-1
CDR3 protein: CASSRGNGNQPQHF

V gene: TRBV4-3
CDR3 protein: CASSQEMRAGAYTGELFF

V gene: TRBV18
CDR3 protein: CASSPPGLAGGLSYNEQFF

V gene: TRBV7-9
CDR3 protein: CASSPNILSGYGYTF

V gene: TRBV27
CDR3 protein: CASSSLAGGFEQYF

V gene: TRBV6-4
CDR3 protein: CASSDGLAEFNEQFF

V gene: TRBV6-1
CDR3 protein: CASTEDRATQETQYF

V gene: TRBV7-9
CDR3 protein: CASSHLPGQLNEKLFF